The sequence of this T cell receptor (beta chain) was determined in a study of T cell clonotyping in hematopoietic cell transplantation. Time point reported: recipient sample about 28 days before transplant, after cytoreduction. CDR1 is WNHNN, CDR2 SYGVQD, per germline (reference sequence). The CDR3 runs 14 residues. Trimming removed 0 bases at V and 1 base at J, with 7 bases between. Sequencing was performed with immunoSEQ multiplex PCR; in TCRdb, only in-frame clones are kept and a portion is missing. The top ten hold under 2% of the sample, which has roughly 80,000 clones, about 96% seen once. The receptor was isolated from a woman between 45 and 60 years old with acute myeloid leukemia. Some clones in this sample may be carry-over from other donors' samples. Sequenced material: peripheral blood mononuclear cells, taken before stem cell transplant. The V gene is TRBV10-1, the J gene TRBJ2-7; D gene unclear. In nucleotides, the CDR3 is TGCGCCAGCAGTGAGTCCTTACATTCCTACGAGCAGTACTTC. Residues: CASSESLHSYEQYF.